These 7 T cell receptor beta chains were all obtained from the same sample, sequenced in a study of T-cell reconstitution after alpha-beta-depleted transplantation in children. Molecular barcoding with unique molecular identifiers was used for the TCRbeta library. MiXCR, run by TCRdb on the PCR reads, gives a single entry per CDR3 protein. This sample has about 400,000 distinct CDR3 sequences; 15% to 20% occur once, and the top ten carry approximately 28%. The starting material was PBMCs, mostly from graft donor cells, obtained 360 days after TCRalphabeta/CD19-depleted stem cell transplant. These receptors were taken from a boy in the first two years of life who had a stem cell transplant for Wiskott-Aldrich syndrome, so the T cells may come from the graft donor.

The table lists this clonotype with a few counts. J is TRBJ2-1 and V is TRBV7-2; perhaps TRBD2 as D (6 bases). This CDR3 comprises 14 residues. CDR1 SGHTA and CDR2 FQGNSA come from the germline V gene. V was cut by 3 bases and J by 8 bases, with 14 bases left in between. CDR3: CASSLDREYHEQFF. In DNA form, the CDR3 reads TGTGCCAGCAGCTTGGACCGGGAGTACCATGAGCAGTTCTTC.

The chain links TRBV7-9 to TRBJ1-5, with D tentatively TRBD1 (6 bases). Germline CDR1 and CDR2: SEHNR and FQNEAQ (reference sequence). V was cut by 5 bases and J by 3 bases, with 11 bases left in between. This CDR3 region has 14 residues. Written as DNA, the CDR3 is TGTGCCAGCAGCCCTGGGGACACCAATCAGCCCCAGCATTTT. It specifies CASSPGDTNQPQHF.

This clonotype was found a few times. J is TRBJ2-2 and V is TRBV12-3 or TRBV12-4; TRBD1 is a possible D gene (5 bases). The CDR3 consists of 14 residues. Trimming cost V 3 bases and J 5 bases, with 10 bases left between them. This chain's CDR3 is CASSFTRQTGELFF. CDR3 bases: TGTGCCAGCAGTTTCACCAGACAGACCGGGGAGCTGTTTTTT.

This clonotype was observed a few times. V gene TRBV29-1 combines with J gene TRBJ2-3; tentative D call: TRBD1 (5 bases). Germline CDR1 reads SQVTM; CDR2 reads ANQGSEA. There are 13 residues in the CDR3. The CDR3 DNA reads TGCAGGGTGGCCAGGGAAGGAACAGATACGCAGTATTTT. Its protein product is CRVAREGTDTQYF.

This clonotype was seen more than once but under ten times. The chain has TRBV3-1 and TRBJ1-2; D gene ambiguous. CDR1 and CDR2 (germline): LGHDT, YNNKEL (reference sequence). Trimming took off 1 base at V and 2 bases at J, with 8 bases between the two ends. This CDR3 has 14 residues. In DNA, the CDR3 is TGTGCCAGCAGCCAAGGGTCGTGGAACTATGGCTACACCTTC. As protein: CASSQGSWNYGYTF.

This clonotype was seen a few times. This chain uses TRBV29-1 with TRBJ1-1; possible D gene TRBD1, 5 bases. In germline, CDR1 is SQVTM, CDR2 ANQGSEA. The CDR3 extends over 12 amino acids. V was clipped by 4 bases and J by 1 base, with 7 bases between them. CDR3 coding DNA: TGCAGCGTTGTTGACAGGAACACTGAAGCTTTCTTT. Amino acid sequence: CSVVDRNTEAFF.

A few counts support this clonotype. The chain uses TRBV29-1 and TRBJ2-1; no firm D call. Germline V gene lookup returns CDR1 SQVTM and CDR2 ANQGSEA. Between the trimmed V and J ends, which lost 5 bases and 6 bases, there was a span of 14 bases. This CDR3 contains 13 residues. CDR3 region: CSVWFVGLNEQFF. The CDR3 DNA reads TGCAGCGTTTGGTTCGTAGGGCTCAATGAGCAGTTCTTC.